Listed below are T cell receptor beta chains from one sample, sequenced in a study of control samples from healthy donors and cancer patients. Using immunoSEQ multiplex PCR, the repertoire was profiled, and TCRdb retains in-frame clones only, with some absent. The table has 150,000 or so clones, roughly 94% seen once. The sample taken for sequencing was blood. Receptors were obtained from a man aged 35-49 years in good health. The conserved cysteine and the conserved F or W are not part of the CDR3 here. The order of the fields is V gene, J gene, clone size, CDR3 protein. Part of the rows lack a size; the others show once, few, many or a class for expanded clones.

V gene: TRBV30
J gene: TRBJ2-3
clone size: few
CDR3 protein: AWSEGDTQY

V gene: TRBV6-1
J gene: TRBJ1-2
clone size: -
CDR3 protein: ASSELRRDSYGYT

V gene: TRBV3-1/TRBV3-2
J gene: TRBJ2-5
clone size: -
CDR3 protein: ASSQDRGKGTQY

V gene: TRBV11-2
J gene: TRBJ2-3
clone size: -
CDR3 protein: ASSLGDTQY

V gene: TRBV24-1
J gene: TRBJ2-2
clone size: -
CDR3 protein: ATSVGGQGVTGELF

V gene: TRBV30
J gene: TRBJ2-5
clone size: once
CDR3 protein: AWNRAVAGEETQY

V gene: TRBV12-3/TRBV12-4
J gene: TRBJ1-1
clone size: -
CDR3 protein: ASSLVRDTEAF

V gene: TRBV6-2/TRBV6-3
J gene: TRBJ1-1
clone size: once
CDR3 protein: ASSYIRTNTEAF

V gene: TRBV6-2/TRBV6-3
J gene: TRBJ2-3
clone size: -
CDR3 protein: ASSVGTDTQY

V gene: TRBV6-5
J gene: TRBJ1-5
clone size: once
CDR3 protein: ASSLTSGNQPQH

V gene: TRBV5-6
J gene: TRBJ2-3
clone size: -
CDR3 protein: ASSLAGDTQY

V gene: TRBV2
J gene: TRBJ2-7
clone size: -
CDR3 protein: ASSDEQGVWEQY

V gene: TRBV28
J gene: TRBJ2-1
clone size: -
CDR3 protein: ASSSYNEQF

V gene: TRBV6-5
J gene: TRBJ1-2
clone size: -
CDR3 protein: ASRLDRDYGYT

V gene: TRBV7-2
J gene: TRBJ2-7
clone size: -
CDR3 protein: ASSLMDTWVTSYEQY

V gene: TRBV2
J gene: TRBJ2-3
clone size: once
CDR3 protein: ASSARAGVRDTQY

V gene: TRBV28
J gene: TRBJ1-4
clone size: -
CDR3 protein: ASSRVTNEKLF

V gene: TRBV9
J gene: TRBJ2-5
clone size: -
CDR3 protein: ASSVGGWETQY

V gene: TRBV6-5
J gene: TRBJ2-1
clone size: few
CDR3 protein: ASSREGGGYNEQF

V gene: TRBV3-1/TRBV3-2
J gene: TRBJ1-6
clone size: -
CDR3 protein: ASSQGSVTWDNDSPLH

V gene: TRBV30
J gene: TRBJ2-1
clone size: -
CDR3 protein: AWSVTGGLREQF

V gene: TRBV27
J gene: TRBJ2-7
clone size: -
CDR3 protein: ATTTSGGYEQY

V gene: TRBV18
J gene: TRBJ2-1
clone size: -
CDR3 protein: ASSHGQYNEQF

V gene: TRBV5-4
J gene: TRBJ2-3
clone size: -
CDR3 protein: ASSQGLAGADTQY

V gene: TRBV3-1/TRBV3-2
J gene: TRBJ2-7
clone size: -
CDR3 protein: ASSQETPGLAGGTMEQY

V gene: TRBV12-2
J gene: TRBJ2-7
clone size: once
CDR3 protein: ASRLALAGEYEQY

V gene: TRBV10-2
J gene: TRBJ2-2
clone size: -
CDR3 protein: ASSVLQTGGGELF

V gene: TRBV28
J gene: TRBJ2-1
clone size: -
CDR3 protein: ASSAPRGRDGNEQF

V gene: TRBV24-1
J gene: TRBJ1-5
clone size: once
CDR3 protein: ASLGQPQH

V gene: TRBV27
J gene: TRBJ2-3
clone size: -
CDR3 protein: ASSLDRSTDTQY

V gene: TRBV6-1
J gene: TRBJ1-1
clone size: -
CDR3 protein: ASSELDTLNTEAF

V gene: TRBV2
J gene: TRBJ2-1
clone size: -
CDR3 protein: ASSLQGYNEQF

V gene: TRBV4-1
J gene: TRBJ1-6
clone size: -
CDR3 protein: ASSQDLGRRTPLH

V gene: TRBV3-1/TRBV3-2
J gene: TRBJ1-2
clone size: -
CDR3 protein: ASSQDRGLYGYT

V gene: TRBV11-2
J gene: TRBJ1-6
clone size: -
CDR3 protein: ASRQGFSSYNSPLH

V gene: TRBV6-5
J gene: TRBJ1-5
clone size: -
CDR3 protein: ASMEVAGGNQPQH

V gene: TRBV2
J gene: TRBJ1-2
clone size: -
CDR3 protein: ASSEGQGALNYGYT

V gene: TRBV5-6
J gene: TRBJ1-5
clone size: -
CDR3 protein: ASSFGTYNQPQH

V gene: TRBV19
J gene: TRBJ2-2
clone size: -
CDR3 protein: ASSKWEAGELF

V gene: TRBV6-5
J gene: TRBJ1-1
clone size: -
CDR3 protein: ASSYSGAPKAF

V gene: TRBV6-5
J gene: TRBJ2-1
clone size: -
CDR3 protein: ASRLTGTASNEQF

V gene: TRBV11-2
J gene: TRBJ1-1
clone size: -
CDR3 protein: ASSLLRGMNTEAF

V gene: TRBV6-2/TRBV6-3
J gene: TRBJ1-2
clone size: once
CDR3 protein: ASSYYRKNYGYT

V gene: TRBV24-1
J gene: TRBJ2-1
clone size: -
CDR3 protein: ATSVRGDNEQF

V gene: TRBV9
J gene: TRBJ1-4
clone size: -
CDR3 protein: ASSVDRGSEKLF

V gene: TRBV2
J gene: TRBJ1-1
clone size: -
CDR3 protein: ASRTERRGTEAF

V gene: TRBV20-1
J gene: TRBJ2-7
clone size: -
CDR3 protein: SARRGYEQY

V gene: TRBV14
J gene: TRBJ1-2
clone size: -
CDR3 protein: ASSQEVGGANYGYT

V gene: TRBV18
J gene: TRBJ2-1
clone size: -
CDR3 protein: ASSKGQGYNEQF

V gene: TRBV30
J gene: TRBJ1-2
clone size: -
CDR3 protein: AWSGYVNSRDDPAGYGYT

V gene: TRBV27
J gene: TRBJ2-7
clone size: -
CDR3 protein: ASSLRGMPSYEQY

V gene: TRBV20-1
J gene: TRBJ2-6
clone size: few
CDR3 protein: SASMVAGGANVLT

V gene: TRBV12-3/TRBV12-4
J gene: TRBJ2-7
clone size: -
CDR3 protein: ASKRAPYEQY

V gene: TRBV5-1
J gene: TRBJ1-6
clone size: -
CDR3 protein: ASGPGDNSPLH

V gene: TRBV15
J gene: TRBJ1-4
clone size: -
CDR3 protein: ATSRDRSSSEKLF

V gene: TRBV5-6
J gene: TRBJ2-2
clone size: -
CDR3 protein: ASNPTGGRTGELF

V gene: TRBV19
J gene: TRBJ1-1
clone size: once
CDR3 protein: ASSTKRTEAF

V gene: TRBV23-1
J gene: TRBJ2-2
clone size: -
CDR3 protein: ASTPSDGPNTGELF

V gene: TRBV18
J gene: TRBJ2-1
clone size: -
CDR3 protein: ASSPPRVTGGTYNEQF

V gene: TRBV24-1
J gene: TRBJ2-1
clone size: -
CDR3 protein: ATSLRDRGKGEQF